The entry that follows covers one T cell receptor beta chain sequence. Antigen specificity is unknown. The sample originates from a study of T cells in localized non-small cell lung cancer. The V and J ends lost 5 bases and 4 bases respectively, with 9 bases between them. This CDR3 has 12 amino acids. Germline V CDR1 and CDR2: SGHNT, YYREEE (reference sequence). Points from the study as a whole: Highest T cell clonality was seen in uninvolved adjacent lung, surpassing that measured in tumor. Only one tumor region went through sequencing, so heterogeneity may still be there. Longer overall survival accompanied higher blood T cell density.

Measured with immunoSEQ multiplex PCR; TCRdb has only the in-frame clones, and not every one. This sample has about 64,000 clones; more than 80% occur once, and the top ten carry around 4.6%. The chain couples TRBV5-4 to TRBJ1-2, with a possible D match to TRBD1 (6 bases). The clonotype originates from a man between 35 and 75 years old with stage II lung adenocarcinoma. The material sequenced was PBMCs, taken before any cancer treatment. This CDR3 is CASSSDSYGYTF. CDR3 in DNA: TGTGCCAGCAGTTCGGACAGCTATGGCTACACCTTC.